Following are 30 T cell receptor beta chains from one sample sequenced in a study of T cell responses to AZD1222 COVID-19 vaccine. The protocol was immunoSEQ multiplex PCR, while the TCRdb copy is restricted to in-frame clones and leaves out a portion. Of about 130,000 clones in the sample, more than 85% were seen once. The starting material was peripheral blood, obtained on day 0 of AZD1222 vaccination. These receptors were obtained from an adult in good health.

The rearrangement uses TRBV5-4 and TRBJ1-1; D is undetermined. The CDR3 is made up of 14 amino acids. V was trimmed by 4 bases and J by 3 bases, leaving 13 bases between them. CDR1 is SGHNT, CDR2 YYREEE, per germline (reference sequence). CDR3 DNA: TGTGCCAGCAGCCTCCCCGCCCGGGACACTGAAGCTTTCTTT. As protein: CASSLPARDTEAFF.

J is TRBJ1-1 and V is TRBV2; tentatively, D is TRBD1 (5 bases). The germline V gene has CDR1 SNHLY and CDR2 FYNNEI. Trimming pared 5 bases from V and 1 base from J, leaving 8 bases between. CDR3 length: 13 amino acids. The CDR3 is CASSRTGNTEAFF. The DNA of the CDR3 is TGTGCCAGCAGTAGAACAGGGAACACTGAAGCTTTCTTT.

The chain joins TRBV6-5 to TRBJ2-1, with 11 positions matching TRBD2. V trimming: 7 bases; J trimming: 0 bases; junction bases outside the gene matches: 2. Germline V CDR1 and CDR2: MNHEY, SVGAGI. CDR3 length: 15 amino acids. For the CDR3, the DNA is TGTGCCAGCACCCTAGCGGGAGGCTCCTACAATGAGCAGTTCTTC. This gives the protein CASTLAGGSYNEQFF.

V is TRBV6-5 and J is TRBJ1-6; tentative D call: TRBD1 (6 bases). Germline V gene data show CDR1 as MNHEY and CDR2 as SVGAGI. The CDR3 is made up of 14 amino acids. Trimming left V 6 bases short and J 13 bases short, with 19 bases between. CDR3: CASRGVGPQGPLHF. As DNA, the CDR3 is TGTGCCAGCAGGGGAGTAGGGCCCCAGGGGCCCCTCCACTTT.

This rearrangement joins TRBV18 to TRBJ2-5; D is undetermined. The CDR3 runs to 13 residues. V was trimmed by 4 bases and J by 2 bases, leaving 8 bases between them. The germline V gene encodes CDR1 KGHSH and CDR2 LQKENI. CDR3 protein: CASSRAEQETQYF. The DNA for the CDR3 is TGTGCCAGCTCACGGGCGGAACAAGAGACCCAGTACTTC.

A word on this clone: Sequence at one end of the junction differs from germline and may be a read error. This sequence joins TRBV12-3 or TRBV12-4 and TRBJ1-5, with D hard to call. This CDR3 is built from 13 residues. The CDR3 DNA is TGTGCCAGCGGCATCCGGAGCAACCAGCCCCAGCATTTT. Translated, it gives CASGIRSNQPQHF.

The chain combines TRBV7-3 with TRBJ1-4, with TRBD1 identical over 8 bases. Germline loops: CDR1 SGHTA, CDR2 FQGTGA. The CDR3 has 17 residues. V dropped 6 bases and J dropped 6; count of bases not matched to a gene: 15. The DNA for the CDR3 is TGTGCCAGCAGACAAAACGTCCCGACAGGGGAAGATGAAAAACTGTTTTTT. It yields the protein CASRQNVPTGEDEKLFF. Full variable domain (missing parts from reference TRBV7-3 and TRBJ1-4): GAGVSQTPSNKVTEKGKYVELRCDPISGHTALYWYRQSLGQGPEFLIYFQGTGAADDSGLPNDRFFAVRPEGSVSTLKIQRTERGDSAVYLCASRQNVPTGEDEKLFFGSGTQLSVL.

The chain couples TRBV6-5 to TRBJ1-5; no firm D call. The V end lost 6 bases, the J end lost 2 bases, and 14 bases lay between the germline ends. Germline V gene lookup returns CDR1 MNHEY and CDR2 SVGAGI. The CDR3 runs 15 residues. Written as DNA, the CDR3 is TGTGCCAGCAGCTCACTCCCTGGACGCAATCAGCCCCAGCATTTT. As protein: CASSSLPGRNQPQHF.

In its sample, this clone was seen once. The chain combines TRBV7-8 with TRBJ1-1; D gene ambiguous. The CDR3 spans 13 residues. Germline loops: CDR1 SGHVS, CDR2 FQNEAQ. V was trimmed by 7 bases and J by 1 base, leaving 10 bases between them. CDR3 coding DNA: TGTGCCAGCACACAAAGGGAGAACACTGAAGCTTTCTTT. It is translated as CASTQRENTEAFF.

The CDR3 DNA follows: TGTGCCAGCAGCTTAGCCGGGACAGGTGCCTATCAGCCCCAGCATTTT. This gives the protein CASSLAGTGAYQPQHF. The gene calls are TRBV7-2 and TRBJ1-5; 8 positions agree with TRBD1. This CDR3 has 16 residues. Germline CDR1 and CDR2: SGHTA and FQGNSA. Trimming cost V 0 bases and J 5 bases; bases outside gene matches: 6.

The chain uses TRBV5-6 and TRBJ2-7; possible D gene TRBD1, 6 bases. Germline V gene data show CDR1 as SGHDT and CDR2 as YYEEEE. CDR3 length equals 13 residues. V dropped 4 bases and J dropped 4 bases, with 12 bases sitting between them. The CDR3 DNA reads TGTGCCAGCAGCCAGGGGTGGGGGTACGAGCAGTACTTC. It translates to CASSQGWGYEQYF.

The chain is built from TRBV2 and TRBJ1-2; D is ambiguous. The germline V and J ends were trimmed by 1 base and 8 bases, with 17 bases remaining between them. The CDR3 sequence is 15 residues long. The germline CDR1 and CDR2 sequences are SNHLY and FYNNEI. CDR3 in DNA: TGTGCCAGCAGTGAAGAGGCAGTCCGGGCCCGGGGCTACACCTTC. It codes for CASSEEAVRARGYTF.

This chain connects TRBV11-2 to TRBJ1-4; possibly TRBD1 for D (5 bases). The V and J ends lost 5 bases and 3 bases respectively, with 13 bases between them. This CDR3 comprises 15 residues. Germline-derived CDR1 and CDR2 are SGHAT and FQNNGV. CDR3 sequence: CASSPWGTSNEKLFF. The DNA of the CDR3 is TGTGCCAGCAGCCCATGGGGGACCTCTAATGAAAAACTGTTTTTT. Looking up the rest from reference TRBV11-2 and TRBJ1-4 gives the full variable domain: EAGVAQSPRYKIIEKRQSVAFWCNPISGHATLYWYQQILGQGPKLLIQFQNNGVVDDSQLPKDRFSAERLKGVDSTLKIQPAKLEDSAVYLCASSPWGTSNEKLFFGSGTQLSVL.

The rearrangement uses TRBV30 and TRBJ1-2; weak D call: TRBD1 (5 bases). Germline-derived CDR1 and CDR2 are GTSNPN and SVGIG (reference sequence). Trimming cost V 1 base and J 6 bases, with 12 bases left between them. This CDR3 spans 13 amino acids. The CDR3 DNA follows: TGTGCCTGGAGTGCGGGGGTTTTGGATGGCTACACCTTC. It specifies CAWSAGVLDGYTF.

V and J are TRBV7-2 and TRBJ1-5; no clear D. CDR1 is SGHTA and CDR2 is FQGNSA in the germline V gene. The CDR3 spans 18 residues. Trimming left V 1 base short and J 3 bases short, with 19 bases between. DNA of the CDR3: TGTGCCAGCAGCTTAGACCCTTCCGGCGCAACTACCAATCAGCCCCAGCATTTT. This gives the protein CASSLDPSGATTNQPQHF.

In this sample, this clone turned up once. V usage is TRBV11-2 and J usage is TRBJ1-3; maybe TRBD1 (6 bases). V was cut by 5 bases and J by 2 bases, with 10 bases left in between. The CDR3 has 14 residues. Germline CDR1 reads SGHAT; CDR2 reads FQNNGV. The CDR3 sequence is CASSGGPPGNTIYF. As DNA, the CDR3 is TGTGCCAGCAGCGGGGGGCCTCCTGGAAACACCATATATTTT.

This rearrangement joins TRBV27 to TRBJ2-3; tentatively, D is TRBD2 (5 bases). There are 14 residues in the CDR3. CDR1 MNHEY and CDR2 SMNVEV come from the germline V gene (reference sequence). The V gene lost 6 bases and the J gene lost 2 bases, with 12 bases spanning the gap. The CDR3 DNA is TGTGCCAGCAGCCGGGGTGGGATCACAGATACGCAGTATTTT. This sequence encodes CASSRGGITDTQYF.

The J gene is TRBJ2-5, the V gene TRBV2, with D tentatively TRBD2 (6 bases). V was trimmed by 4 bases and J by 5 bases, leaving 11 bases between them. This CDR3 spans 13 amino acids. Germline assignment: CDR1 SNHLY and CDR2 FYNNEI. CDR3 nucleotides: TGTGCCAGCAGTGGGCTGGAGGGGGAGACCCAGTACTTC. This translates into CASSGLEGETQYF.

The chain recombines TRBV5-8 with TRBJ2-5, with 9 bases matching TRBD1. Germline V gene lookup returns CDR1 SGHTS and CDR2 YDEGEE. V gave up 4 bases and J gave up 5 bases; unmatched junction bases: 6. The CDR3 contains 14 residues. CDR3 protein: CASSPGQGMETQYF. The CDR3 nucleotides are TGTGCCAGCAGCCCAGGACAGGGGATGGAGACCCAGTACTTC.

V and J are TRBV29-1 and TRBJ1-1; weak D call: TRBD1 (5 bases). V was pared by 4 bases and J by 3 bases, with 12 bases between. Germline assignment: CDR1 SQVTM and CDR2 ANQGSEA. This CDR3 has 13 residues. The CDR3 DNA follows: TGCAGCGTTGTAAGGGGTAGGGACACTGAAGCTTTCTTT. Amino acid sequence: CSVVRGRDTEAFF.

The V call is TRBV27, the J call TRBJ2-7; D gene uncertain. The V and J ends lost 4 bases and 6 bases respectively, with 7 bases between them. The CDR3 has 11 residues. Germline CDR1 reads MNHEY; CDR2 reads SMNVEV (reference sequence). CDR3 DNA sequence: TGTGCCAGCAGTTCGGCGCGCGAGCAGTACTTC. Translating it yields CASSSAREQYF.

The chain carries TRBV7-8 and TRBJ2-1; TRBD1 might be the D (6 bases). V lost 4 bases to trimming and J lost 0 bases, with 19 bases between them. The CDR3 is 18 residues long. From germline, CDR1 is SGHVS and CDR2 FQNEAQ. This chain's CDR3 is CASSYAGTLLSSYNEQFF. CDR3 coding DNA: TGTGCCAGCAGCTACGCCGGGACACTCCTAAGCTCCTACAATGAGCAGTTCTTC. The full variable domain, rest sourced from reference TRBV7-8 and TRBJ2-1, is GAGVSQSPRYKVAKRGQDVALRCDPISGHVSLFWYQQALGQGPEFLTYFQNEAQLDKSGLPSDRFFAERPEGSVSTLKIQRTQQEDSAVYLCASSYAGTLLSSYNEQFFGPGTRLTVL.

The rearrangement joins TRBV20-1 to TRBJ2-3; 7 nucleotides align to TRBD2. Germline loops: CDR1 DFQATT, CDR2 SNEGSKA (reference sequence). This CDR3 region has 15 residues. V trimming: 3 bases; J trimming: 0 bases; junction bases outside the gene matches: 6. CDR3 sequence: CSASPSGVSTDTQYF. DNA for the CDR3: TGCAGTGCTAGTCCCAGCGGGGTTAGCACAGATACGCAGTATTTT.

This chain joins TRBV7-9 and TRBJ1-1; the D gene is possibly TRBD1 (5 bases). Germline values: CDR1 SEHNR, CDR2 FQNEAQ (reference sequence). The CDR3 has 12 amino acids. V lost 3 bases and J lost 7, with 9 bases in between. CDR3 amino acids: CASSFGDYEAFF. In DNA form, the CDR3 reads TGTGCCAGCAGCTTCGGGGACTATGAAGCTTTCTTT.

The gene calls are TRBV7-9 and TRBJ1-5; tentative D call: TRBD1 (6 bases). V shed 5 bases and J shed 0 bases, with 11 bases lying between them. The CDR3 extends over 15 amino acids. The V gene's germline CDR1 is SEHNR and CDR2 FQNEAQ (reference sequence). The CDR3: CASSKGDFSNQPQHF. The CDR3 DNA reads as TGTGCCAGCAGCAAGGGGGACTTTAGCAATCAGCCCCAGCATTTT.

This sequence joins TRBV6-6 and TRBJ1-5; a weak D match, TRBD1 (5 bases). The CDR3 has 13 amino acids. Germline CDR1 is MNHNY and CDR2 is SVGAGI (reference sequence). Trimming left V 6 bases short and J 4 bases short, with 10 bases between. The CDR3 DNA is TGTGCCAGCAGGCAGGGCGCGAATCAGCCCCAGCATTTT. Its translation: CASRQGANQPQHF.

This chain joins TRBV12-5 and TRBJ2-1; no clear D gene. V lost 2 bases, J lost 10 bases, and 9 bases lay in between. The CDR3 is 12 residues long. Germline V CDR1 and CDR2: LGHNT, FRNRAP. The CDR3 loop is CASGLPDLEQFF. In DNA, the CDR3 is TGTGCTAGTGGTTTGCCAGACCTGGAGCAGTTCTTC.

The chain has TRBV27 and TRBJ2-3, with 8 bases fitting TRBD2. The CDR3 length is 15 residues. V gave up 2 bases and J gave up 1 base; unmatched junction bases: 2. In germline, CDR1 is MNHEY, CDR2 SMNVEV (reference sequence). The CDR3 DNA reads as TGTGCCAGCAGTTTACGGGGGGGGCGCACAGATACGCAGTATTTT. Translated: CASSLRGGRTDTQYF.

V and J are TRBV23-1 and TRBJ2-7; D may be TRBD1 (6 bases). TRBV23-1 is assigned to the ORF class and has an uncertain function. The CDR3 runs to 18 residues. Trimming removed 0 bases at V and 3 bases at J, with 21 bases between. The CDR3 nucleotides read TGCGCCAGCAGTCAATCGACCCGACAGGCCTTCCGGGGCTACGAGCAGTACTTC. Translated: CASSQSTRQAFRGYEQYF.

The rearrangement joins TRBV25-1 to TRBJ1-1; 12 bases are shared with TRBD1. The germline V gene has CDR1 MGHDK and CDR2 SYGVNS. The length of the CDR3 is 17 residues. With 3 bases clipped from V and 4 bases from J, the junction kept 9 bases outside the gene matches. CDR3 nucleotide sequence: TGTGCCAGCAGTGACTTGGGGACAGGGGGCTGGAGCACTGAAGCTTTCTTT. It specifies CASSDLGTGGWSTEAFF.